The 9 T cell receptor beta chains listed next were all sequenced from one sample in a study of control samples from healthy donors and cancer patients. The protocol was immunoSEQ multiplex PCR, while the TCRdb copy is restricted to in-frame clones and leaves out a portion. The table includes tens of thousands of clones, 87% detected once. Sequencing was performed on blood. The receptors stem from a woman in her forties or fifties in good health.

Only one count was recorded for this clone. The chain carries TRBV28 and TRBJ1-6; 7 bases are a match to TRBD1. CDR1 MDHEN and CDR2 SYDVKM come from the germline V gene. V dropped 4 bases and J dropped 7; count of bases not matched to a gene: 7. The CDR3 is 15 amino acids. The CDR3 sequence: CASSSTRGRNSPLHF. The CDR3 nucleotides read TGTGCCAGCAGTTCGACCAGGGGGAGGAATTCACCCCTCCACTTT. Drawing the rest from reference TRBV28 and TRBJ1-6, the complete variable domain is DVKVTQSSRYLVKRTGEKVFLECVQDMDHENMFWYRQDPGLGLRLIYFSYDVKMKEKGDIPEGYSVSREKKERFSLILESASTNQTSMYLCASSSTRGRNSPLHFGNGTRLTVT.

In nucleotides, the CDR3 is TGTGCCAGCAGCCCAGCGGGAGGAGAGCTGTTTTTT. Amino acid sequence: CASSPAGGELFF. The rearrangement joins TRBV9 to TRBJ2-2, with TRBD2 matching over 9 bases. The V gene's germline CDR1 is SGDLS and CDR2 YYNGEE. CDR3 length: 12 amino acids. The V gene end was trimmed by 4 bases and the J gene end by 11 bases; junction bases not matched to a gene: 3.

The rearrangement links TRBV7-2 to TRBJ1-2; D remains unclear. Trimming cost V 0 bases and J 4 bases, with 12 bases left between them. This CDR3 contains 15 residues. Germline assignment: CDR1 SGHTA and CDR2 FQGNSA. This CDR3 is CASSLASDKGYGYTF. CDR3 DNA: TGTGCCAGCAGCTTAGCTTCCGACAAGGGCTATGGCTACACCTTC. Complete variable domain (other parts from reference TRBV7-2 and TRBJ1-2): GAGVSQSPSNKVTEKGKDVELRCDPISGHTALYWYRQSLGQGLEFLIYFQGNSAPDKSGLPSDRFSAERTGGSVSTLTIQRTQQEDSAVYLCASSLASDKGYGYTFGSGTRLTVV.

The chain joins TRBV28 to TRBJ1-2, with D hard to call. Germline V lookup: CDR1 MDHEN, CDR2 SYDVKM. This CDR3 has 16 residues. The V and J ends lost 6 bases and 7 bases respectively, with 24 bases between them. CDR3 amino acids: CASRPQSDAPLFGYTF. The CDR3, as DNA: TGTGCCAGCAGACCGCAGAGTGACGCCCCACTTTTTGGCTACACCTTC.

This chain uses TRBV7-9 with TRBJ1-5, with D hard to call. The germline V gene has CDR1 SEHNR and CDR2 FQNEAQ (reference sequence). V lost 1 base, J lost 7 bases, and 11 bases lay in between. The CDR3 consists of 14 residues. The DNA for the CDR3 is TGTGCCAGCAGCTTAGGCGGCAGCGGACAGCCCCAGCATTTT. It codes for CASSLGGSGQPQHF.

The chain uses TRBV28 and TRBJ2-7; 14 bases are a match to TRBD2. V shed 4 bases and J 9 bases; nucleotides not matched to a gene: 8. The CDR3 totals 15 residues. Germline V gene data show CDR1 as MDHEN and CDR2 as SYDVKM. For the CDR3, the DNA is TGTGCCAGCAGTTCGAGACTAGCGGGAGGGCCAACGCAGTACTTC. Translated: CASSSRLAGGPTQYF.

The chain is built from TRBV14 and TRBJ1-1; TRBD1 agrees at 7 bases. The V and J ends lost 2 bases and 11 bases, in that order; junction bases with no gene match: 5. This CDR3 has 12 amino acids. Germline V gene data show CDR1 as SGHDN and CDR2 as FVKESK. CDR3 residues: CASSQIGQVAFF. The CDR3 bases are TGTGCCAGCAGCCAAATAGGACAGGTGGCTTTCTTT. The entire variable domain, with the rest obtained from reference TRBV14 and TRBJ1-1, is as follows: EAGVTQFPSHSVIEKGQTVTLRCDPISGHDNLYWYRRVMGKEIKFLLHFVKESKQDESGMPNNRFLAERTGGTYSTLKVQPAELEDSGVYFCASSQIGQVAFFGQGTRLTVV.

This rearrangement joins TRBV19 to TRBJ1-3; the D gene is possibly TRBD1 (6 bases). V lost 9 bases and J 1 base, leaving 16 bases between the germline ends. Germline V lookup: CDR1 LNHDA, CDR2 SQIVND (reference sequence). CDR3 length: 15 amino acids. CDR3 region: CASGQTNLSGNTIYF. CDR3 nucleotide sequence: TGTGCCAGCGGACAGACTAATCTTTCTGGAAACACCATATATTTT.

V is TRBV27 and J is TRBJ2-1; TRBD1 is a possible D gene (6 bases). CDR1 and CDR2 from the germline V gene are MNHEY and SMNVEV (reference sequence). Deletions cut 6 bases from V and 4 bases from J, with 10 bases between. The CDR3 covers 13 residues. The CDR3 sequence: CASRRDNYNEQFF. The CDR3 DNA reads TGTGCCAGCAGGAGGGACAATTACAATGAGCAGTTCTTC.